This TCR beta chain was documented in a study of regulatory T cells in long-lasting Graves disease. Both iRepertoire HTBI primers and Arm-PCR of CDR3 regions were used to build the TCR beta libraries. TCRdb analysed the multiplex PCR reads with MiXCR anew, one entry per CDR3 protein. The sample has 310,000 or so distinct CDR3 sequences, less than 20% seen once. There are 15 residues in the CDR3. The V and J ends lost 7 bases and 0 bases respectively, with 13 bases between them. Germline-derived CDR1 and CDR2 are MNHNS and SASEGT. Described time point: persistent/refractory GD, antithyroid drugs over 5 years with positive TRAb. Generation of the TCR library employed RNA extracted from PBMCs. This clonotype was recorded a few times.

Sequences were derived from peripheral blood mononuclear cells (PBMCs), sampled when the disease was refractory, from a patient treated with antithyroid drugs. V and J are TRBV6-1 and TRBJ1-5; TRBD1 is a possible D gene (5 bases). The receptor's source is a female donor with Graves disease. DNA of the CDR3: TGTGCCAGCATGTTTGGGGGGTATAGCAATCAGCCCCAGCATTTT. It specifies CASMFGGYSNQPQHF.